This T cell receptor (beta chain) was captured by sequencing in a study of T cell responses to AZD1222 COVID-19 vaccine. Study overall: Pooled samples include second doses given at about 4 or 12 weeks.

In this sample, this clone turned up a few times. Its antigen is not known. V was clipped by 0 bases and J by 2 bases, with 9 bases between them. This CDR3 is built from 14 residues. Germline V gives CDR1 SGHRS, CDR2 YFSETQ. The protocol was immunoSEQ multiplex PCR, while the TCRdb copy is restricted to in-frame clones and leaves out a portion. The profile covers some 120,000 clones, with 85% to 90% appearing a single time and around 12% taken by the ten largest. Findings and limits, study-wide: Donors were chiefly white British, with a greater number of females, and clonal diversity was perhaps underestimated. A reported finding is that nearly half of spike-specific TCRs target unmutated variant regions. Spike-specific TCR breadth and depth went up after people got two AZD1222 doses.

The TCR comes from an adult in good health. The chain links TRBV5-1 to TRBJ2-7; possible D gene TRBD2, 6 bases. Sequenced material: peripheral blood, taken on day 0 of AZD1222 vaccination. In DNA form, the CDR3 reads TGCGCCAGCAGCTTGGAGCCGGGAGCCTACGAGCAGTACTTC. This sequence encodes CASSLEPGAYEQYF.